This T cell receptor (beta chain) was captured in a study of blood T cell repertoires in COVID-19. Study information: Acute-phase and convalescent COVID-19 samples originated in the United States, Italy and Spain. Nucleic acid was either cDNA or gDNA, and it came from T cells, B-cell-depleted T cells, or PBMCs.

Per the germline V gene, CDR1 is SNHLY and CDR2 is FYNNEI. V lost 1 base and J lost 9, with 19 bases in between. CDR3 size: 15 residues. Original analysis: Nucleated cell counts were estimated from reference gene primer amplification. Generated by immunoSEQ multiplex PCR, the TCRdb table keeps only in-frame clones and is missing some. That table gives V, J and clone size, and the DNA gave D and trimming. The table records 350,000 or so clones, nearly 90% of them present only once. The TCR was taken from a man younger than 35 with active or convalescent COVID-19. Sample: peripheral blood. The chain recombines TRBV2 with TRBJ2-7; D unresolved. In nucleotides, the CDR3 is TGTGCCAGCAGTGAAGGTCATGACCTACGAGCGAGGCAGTACTTC. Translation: CASSEGHDLRARQYF.